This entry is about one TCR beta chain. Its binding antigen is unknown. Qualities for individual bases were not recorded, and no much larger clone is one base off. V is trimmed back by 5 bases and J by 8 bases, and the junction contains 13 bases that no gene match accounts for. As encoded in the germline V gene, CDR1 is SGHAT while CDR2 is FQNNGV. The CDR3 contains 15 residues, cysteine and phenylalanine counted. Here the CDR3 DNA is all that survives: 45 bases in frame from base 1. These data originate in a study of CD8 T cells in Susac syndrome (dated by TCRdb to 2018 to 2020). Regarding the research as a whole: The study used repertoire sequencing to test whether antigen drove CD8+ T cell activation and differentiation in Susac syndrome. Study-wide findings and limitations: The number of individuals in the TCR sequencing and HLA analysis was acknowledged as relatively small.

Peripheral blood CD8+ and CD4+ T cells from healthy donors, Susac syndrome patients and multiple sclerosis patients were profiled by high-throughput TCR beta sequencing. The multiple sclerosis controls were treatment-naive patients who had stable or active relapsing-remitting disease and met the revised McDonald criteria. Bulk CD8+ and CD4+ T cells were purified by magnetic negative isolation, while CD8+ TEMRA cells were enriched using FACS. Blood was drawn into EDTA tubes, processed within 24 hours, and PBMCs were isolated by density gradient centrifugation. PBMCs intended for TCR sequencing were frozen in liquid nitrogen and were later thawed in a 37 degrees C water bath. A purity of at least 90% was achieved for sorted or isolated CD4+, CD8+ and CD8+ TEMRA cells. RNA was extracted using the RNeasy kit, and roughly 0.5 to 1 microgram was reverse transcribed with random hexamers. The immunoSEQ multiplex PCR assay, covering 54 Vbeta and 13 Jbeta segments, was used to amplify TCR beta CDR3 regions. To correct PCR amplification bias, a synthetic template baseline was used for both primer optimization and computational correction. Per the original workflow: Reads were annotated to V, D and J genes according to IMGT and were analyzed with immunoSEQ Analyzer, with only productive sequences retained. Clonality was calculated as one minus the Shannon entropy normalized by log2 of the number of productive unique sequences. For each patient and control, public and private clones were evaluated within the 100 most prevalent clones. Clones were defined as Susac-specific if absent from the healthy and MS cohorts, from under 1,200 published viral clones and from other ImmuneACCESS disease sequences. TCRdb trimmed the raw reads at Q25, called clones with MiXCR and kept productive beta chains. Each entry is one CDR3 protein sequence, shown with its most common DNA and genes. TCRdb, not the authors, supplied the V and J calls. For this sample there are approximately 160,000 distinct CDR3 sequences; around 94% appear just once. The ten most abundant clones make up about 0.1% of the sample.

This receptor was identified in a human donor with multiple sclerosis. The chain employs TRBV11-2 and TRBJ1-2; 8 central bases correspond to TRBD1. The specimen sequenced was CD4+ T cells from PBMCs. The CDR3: CASSPPTDRARGYTF. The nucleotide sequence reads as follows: TGTGCCAGCAGCCCTCCGACGGACAGGGCACGAGGCTACACCTTC.